This passage covers 27 T cell receptor beta chains from one sample sequenced in a study of blood T cell repertoires in COVID-19. Only in-frame clones appear in the TCRdb table, and some are missing; sequencing was by immunoSEQ multiplex PCR. The sample shows about 43,000 clones, 87% of them seen only once. The sequencing sample was made of peripheral blood. Receptor source: a human donor in a cohort sampled during active COVID-19.

The J gene is TRBJ1-1, the V gene TRBV3-1 (or the pseudogene TRBV3-2); TRBD1 is a possible D gene (6 bases). Germline assignment: CDR1 LGHDT and CDR2 YNNKEL (reference sequence). This CDR3 has 15 residues. The V and J ends lost 4 bases and 2 bases respectively, with 14 bases between them. CDR3 DNA: TGTGCCAGCAGCCCCGGATCAGGGGACAACACTGAAGCTTTCTTT. This codes for CASSPGSGDNTEAFF.

This chain uses TRBV7-9 with TRBJ2-5, with TRBD2 identical over 9 bases. CDR1 and CDR2 from the germline V gene are SEHNR and FQNEAQ (reference sequence). CDR3 length: 19 residues. With 2 bases clipped from V and 5 bases from J, the junction kept 18 bases outside the gene matches. CDR3 loop: CASSLLSLAGIISGETQYF. The CDR3 coding sequence is TGTGCCAGCAGCTTATTATCCCTAGCGGGAATTATCTCAGGGGAGACCCAGTACTTC.

V is TRBV19 and J is TRBJ2-5; TRBD1 agrees at 7 bases. The CDR3 covers 14 residues. The V and J ends lost 5 bases and 5 bases, in that order; junction bases with no gene match: 8. Per the germline V gene, CDR1 is LNHDA and CDR2 is SQIVND (reference sequence). The CDR3 DNA is TGTGCCAGTAGTCCGACAGGGCCCACGGAGACCCAGTACTTC. Translating gives CASSPTGPTETQYF.

The chain recombines TRBV6-2 or TRBV6-3 with TRBJ2-5; D gene uncertain. This CDR3 has 14 amino acids. Trimming removed 4 bases at V and 2 bases at J, with 11 bases between. Germline CDR1 reads MNHEY; CDR2 reads SVGEGT. Written as DNA, the CDR3 is TGTGCCAGCAGTTCTGCCACAGCTCAAGAGACCCAGTACTTC. Its protein is CASSSATAQETQYF.

The rearrangement uses TRBV24-1 and TRBJ2-2; 7 bases are shared with TRBD2. The germline V gene has CDR1 KGHDR and CDR2 SFDVKD. The J segment lost 1 base and the V segment lost 1 base, leaving 14 bases of the junction unmatched. The CDR3 sequence is 20 residues long. This CDR3 is CATSDFPREKVRWNTGELFF. DNA for the CDR3: TGTGCCACCAGTGATTTTCCGCGGGAGAAGGTGAGGTGGAACACCGGGGAGCTGTTTTTT.

This clone has a single count. The chain couples TRBV21-1 to TRBJ2-3; the D call of TRBD2 is as the table states it, not checked on the DNA. TRBV21-1 constitutes a pseudogene. The CDR3 sequence is 14 residues long. The CDR3 nucleotides are TGTGCCAGCAGCAAAGTAGCTCGCACAGATACGCAGTATTTT. It translates to CASSKVARTDTQYF.

V is TRBV5-5 and J is TRBJ2-1, with 10 bases lining up with TRBD2. The V gene's germline CDR1 is SGHKS and CDR2 YYEKEE (reference sequence). With V trimmed by 0 bases and J by 8 bases, 8 bases remained unmatched. This CDR3 spans 16 amino acids. CDR3: CASSLAASGSSYEQFF. In DNA, the CDR3 is TGTGCCAGCAGCTTGGCGGCTAGCGGGAGTTCGTATGAGCAGTTCTTC.

CDR3 sequence (DNA): TGTGCCAGTAGCCGGGACAGGAATTACAATGAGCAGTTCTTC. It is translated as CASSRDRNYNEQFF. This rearrangement joins TRBV19 to TRBJ2-1, with 8 positions matching TRBD1. The V segment lost 6 bases and the J segment 4 bases; nucleotides outside the gene matches: 5. The CDR3 extends over 14 amino acids. Per germline, CDR1 LNHDA and CDR2 SQIVND (reference sequence).

The CDR3 DNA is TGTGCCAGCAGCATCTTAGGGAGATACAATGAGCAGTTCTTC. Translated, it gives CASSILGRYNEQFF. The rearrangement uses TRBV7-9 and TRBJ2-1; possible D gene TRBD2, 5 bases. Trimming left V 5 bases short and J 4 bases short, with 12 bases between. Germline V gene lookup returns CDR1 SEHNR and CDR2 FQNEAQ (reference sequence). CDR3 size: 14 residues.

The chain uses TRBV7-9 and TRBJ2-2, with 14 bases identical to TRBD2. J was trimmed by 5 bases and V by 2 bases; bases with no gene match: 1. This CDR3 has 16 amino acids. Germline CDR1 reads SEHNR; CDR2 reads FQNEAQ (reference sequence). CDR3 in amino acids: CASSLRTSGRTGELFF. CDR3 nucleotides: TGTGCCAGCAGCTTACGGACTAGCGGGAGGACCGGGGAGCTGTTTTTT. The whole variable domain, filled in from reference TRBV7-9 and TRBJ2-2, reads DTGVSQNPRHKITKRGQNVTFRCDPISEHNRLYWYRQTLGQGPEFLTYFQNEAQLEKSRLLSDRFSAERPKGSFSTLEIQRTEQGDSAMYLCASSLRTSGRTGELFFGEGSRLTVL.

The gene calls are TRBV24-1 and TRBJ2-7; 7 nucleotides agree with TRBD1. The V gene's germline CDR1 is KGHDR and CDR2 SFDVKD. V dropped 9 bases and J dropped 4; count of bases not matched to a gene: 8. The CDR3 spans 13 residues. The CDR3 spells CATSQGQGYEQYF. CDR3 sequence (DNA): TGTGCCACCTCACAGGGGCAGGGGTACGAGCAGTACTTC.

The chain combines TRBV11-2 with TRBJ2-5; a possible D gene is TRBD1 (7 bases). This CDR3 region has 18 residues. CDR1 is SGHAT, CDR2 FQNNGV, per germline. Trimming took off 0 bases at V and 4 bases at J, with 21 bases between the two ends. The CDR3 DNA reads TGTGCCAGCAGCTTAGAGGGCGGCGGGACAGAAAGGAGAGAGACCCAGTACTTC. Translating gives CASSLEGGGTERRETQYF.

The V call is TRBV5-4, the J call TRBJ2-3, with D possibly matching TRBD2 (5 bases). This CDR3 spans 12 amino acids. CDR1 is SGHNT, CDR2 YYREEE, per germline (reference sequence). Trimming removed 4 bases at V and 6 bases at J, with 9 bases between. The CDR3 here is CASSRSGDTQYF. Here the CDR3 DNA reads TGTGCCAGCAGCAGATCGGGGGATACGCAGTATTTT.

The chain employs TRBV27 and TRBJ2-3; 7 positions agree with TRBD2. The germline V gene has CDR1 MNHEY and CDR2 SMNVEV (reference sequence). The length of the CDR3 is 20 residues. The trim removed 6 bases at V and 2 bases at J, leaving 23 bases unmatched. CDR3 nucleotides: TGTGCCAGCAGCACTCTCTTTAAGGGAGGGCAATATGCGGTCACAGATACGCAGTATTTT. Residues: CASSTLFKGGQYAVTDTQYF.

The CDR3 loop reads CASSQDGGRAGGELFF. CDR3 bases: TGCGCCAGCAGCCAAGATGGTGGGAGGGCCGGCGGGGAGCTGTTTTTT. The V gene is TRBV4-1, the J gene TRBJ2-2; 7 bases align to TRBD2. After removal of 0 bases from V and 7 bases from J, the junction contained 8 bases not matched to a gene. Germline loops: CDR1 MGHRA, CDR2 YSYEKL. CDR3 length: 16 residues.

The chain is built from TRBV19 and TRBJ2-2, with D perhaps TRBD2 (6 bases). There are 14 residues in the CDR3. Germline loops: CDR1 LNHDA, CDR2 SQIVND (reference sequence). The germline V and J ends were trimmed by 6 bases and 8 bases, with 16 bases remaining between them. CDR3 sequence: CASRQAGSTGELFF. Here the CDR3 DNA reads TGTGCCAGTAGACAGGCGGGGTCAACAGGGGAGCTGTTTTTT.

This clone was picked up one time. The CDR3 DNA sequence: TGTGCCAGCGGCCTCAGGGATAGAAAAGAGACCCAGTACTTC. The encoded protein is CASGLRDRKETQYF. V and J are TRBV6-5 and TRBJ2-5, with D tentatively TRBD1 (5 bases). Germline V gene sequence: CDR1 MNHEY, CDR2 SVGAGI. CDR3 length equals 14 residues. Deletions cut 8 bases from V and 3 bases from J, with 16 bases between.

The chain joins TRBV5-1 to TRBJ2-4, with 14 bases matching TRBD2. The CDR3 contains 16 residues. Looked up from germline, CDR1 is SGHRS and CDR2 is YFSETQ. Unmatched junction bases numbered 6, after V lost 2 bases and J lost 8 bases. The CDR3 protein is CASSLGTSGSSDIQYF. The CDR3, as DNA: TGCGCCAGCAGCTTAGGGACTAGCGGGAGTTCGGACATTCAGTACTTC.

The chain carries TRBV9 and TRBJ1-1; no clear D. Germline CDR1 is SGDLS and CDR2 is YYNGEE. Trimming took 5 bases from V and 6 from J, leaving 20 bases between them. The CDR3 totals 15 residues. CDR3 bases: TGTGCCAGCAGTTCAAATGACCGCCGAGGCCCTGAAGCTTTCTTT. Translating it yields CASSSNDRRGPEAFF.

The J gene is TRBJ2-1, the V gene TRBV7-9; D is uncertain. V dropped 4 bases and J dropped 6 bases, with 7 bases sitting between them. CDR3 length: 12 residues. CDR1 and CDR2 from the germline V gene are SEHNR and FQNEAQ (reference sequence). CDR3 region: CASSSYSNEQFF. In DNA form, the CDR3 reads TGTGCCAGCAGCTCGTATAGCAATGAGCAGTTCTTC.

The sample holds a few counts of this clone. This chain uses TRBV9 with TRBJ1-1; D ambiguous. CDR1 and CDR2 (germline): SGDLS, YYNGEE. Trimming stripped 1 base from V and 3 bases from J, with 13 bases between. CDR3 length: 15 residues. The CDR3 nucleotides read TGTGCCAGCAGCGTACATACCGGGAGCTACACTGAAGCTTTCTTT. This codes for CASSVHTGSYTEAFF.

The chain couples TRBV4-3 to TRBJ1-2; TRBD1 might be the D (6 bases). CDR1 is LGHNA and CDR2 is YSLEER in the germline V gene. The CDR3 spans 18 residues. The ends were cut back, 1 base at V and 0 bases at J, with 18 bases in the middle. CDR3 DNA sequence: TGCGCCAGCAGCCAAGTGAGGGGGACACGTCACTCTAACTATGGCTACACCTTC. This sequence encodes CASSQVRGTRHSNYGYTF.

J is TRBJ2-7 and V is TRBV2, with a weak D call TRBD1 (5 bases). The CDR3 spans 14 residues. Trimming pared 2 bases from V and 2 bases from J, leaving 10 bases between. Germline loops: CDR1 SNHLY, CDR2 FYNNEI. The CDR3: CASSERPGTYEQYF. The CDR3 nucleotides read TGTGCCAGCAGTGAACGGCCAGGGACCTACGAGCAGTACTTC.

J is TRBJ1-3 and V is TRBV7-9; no firm D call. Germline CDR1 reads SEHNR; CDR2 reads FQNEAQ (reference sequence). The CDR3 spans 14 residues. The V end lost 4 bases, the J end lost 0 bases, and 7 bases lay between the germline ends. Here the CDR3 reads CASSSRSSGNTIYF. CDR3 in DNA: TGTGCCAGCAGCTCCAGAAGCTCTGGAAACACCATATATTTT.

This clone was seen a single time. This chain links TRBV28 with TRBJ2-1; D may be TRBD2 (7 bases). The CDR3 has 12 amino acids. Trimming removed 8 bases from V and 5 bases from J, with 10 bases in between. Per the germline V gene, CDR1 is MDHEN and CDR2 is SYDVKM. CDR3 in amino acids: CASGRGNNEQFF. In DNA form, the CDR3 reads TGTGCCAGCGGGAGGGGGAACAATGAGCAGTTCTTC.

The CDR3 reads CASSPQSGLRANVLTF. In DNA, the CDR3 is TGCGCCAGCAGCCCCCAAAGCGGTTTAAGGGCCAACGTCCTGACTTTC. The rearrangement joins TRBV5-1 to TRBJ2-6; D is perhaps TRBD2 (5 bases). V gave up 4 bases and J gave up 5 bases, with 16 bases separating them. This CDR3 region has 16 residues. Looked up from germline, CDR1 is SGHRS and CDR2 is YFSETQ.

V and J are TRBV30 and TRBJ2-1; 12 bases are a match to TRBD2. CDR1 and CDR2 (germline): GTSNPN, SVGIG (reference sequence). V shed 3 bases and J 1 base; nucleotides not matched to a gene: 10. The CDR3 is 18 amino acids. The CDR3 sequence is CAWRRGASGRASYNEQFF. The CDR3 region has the DNA TGTGCCTGGAGGCGTGGCGCTAGCGGGAGGGCTTCCTACAATGAGCAGTTCTTC.